This T cell receptor (delta chain) is drawn from a study of gammadelta T cells in human blood. Points from the study as a whole: Microbial exposure reportedly appeared to drive polyclonal expansion of innate gamma-delta T cells right after birth.

The CDR3 has 19 residues. V shed 0 bases, J shed 3 bases, and the junction held 15 bases outside the gene matches. Germline CDR1 GEAIGNYY, CDR2 EKD. TCRdb repeated clone calling on the RT-PCR reads with CATT. The sample holds roughly 700 delta-chain clones, more than 60% seen once. Within the sample, this clone is hyperexpanded. Its specificity is not known. Sequencing was carried out using Vgamma9Vdelta2 gamma-delta T cells from adult blood. The TCR was taken from a human donor. The chain recombines TRDV2 with TRDJ1; 10 bases are a match to TRDD3. CDR3 residues: CACDTVGRLLGDVADKLIF. CDR3 nucleotide sequence: TGTGCCTGTGACACCGTCGGTCGTTTACTGGGGGATGTTGCCGATAAACTCATCTTT.